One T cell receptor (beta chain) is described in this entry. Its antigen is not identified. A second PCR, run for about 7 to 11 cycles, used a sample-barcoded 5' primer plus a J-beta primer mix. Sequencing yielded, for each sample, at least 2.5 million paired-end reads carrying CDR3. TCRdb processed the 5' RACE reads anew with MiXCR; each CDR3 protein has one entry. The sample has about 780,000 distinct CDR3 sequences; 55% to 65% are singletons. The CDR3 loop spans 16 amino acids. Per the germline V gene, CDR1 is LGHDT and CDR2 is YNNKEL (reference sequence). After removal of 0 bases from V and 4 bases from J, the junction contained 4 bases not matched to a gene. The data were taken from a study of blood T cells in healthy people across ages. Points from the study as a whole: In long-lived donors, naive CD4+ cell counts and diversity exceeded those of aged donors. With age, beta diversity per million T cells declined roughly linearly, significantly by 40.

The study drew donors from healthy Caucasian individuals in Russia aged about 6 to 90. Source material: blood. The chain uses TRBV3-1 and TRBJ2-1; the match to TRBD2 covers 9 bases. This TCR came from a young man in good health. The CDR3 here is CASSQDGTSGYNEQFF. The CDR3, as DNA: TGTGCCAGCAGCCAAGATGGAACTAGCGGGTACAATGAGCAGTTCTTC.